This T cell receptor beta chain was sequenced during a study of cytomegalovirus exposure and HLA in healthy donors. Study-wide background: As an earlier analysis found, 150 million to 200 million T cells yielded 100 million to 130 million unique TCR beta sequences.

In nominal health when sampled, donors likely had unrecorded immune exposures nonetheless. Study outcomes and limitations: Later analysis revealed greater clonal expansion in HLA-associated TCR beta chains than in equally common others. Per published accounts, TCR beta sequences correctly predicted the HLA-A and HLA-B alleles of most subjects.

V was clipped by 6 bases and J by 7 bases, with 12 bases between them. The germline V gene has CDR1 MDHEN and CDR2 SYDVKM. The CDR3 contains 13 residues. The PCR contained 60 Vbeta and 13 Jbeta primers. Profiling relied on immunoSEQ multiplex PCR, and the TCRdb table lists in-frame clones only, not all of them. The sample has about 160,000 clones, roughly 82% seen once. Comment on this clone: Its antigen remains unidentified.

Sequences were obtained from PBMCs. This chain connects TRBV28 to TRBJ2-2; the D is unclear. The source of this sequence is a man between 45 and 60 years old in good health and CMV-seropositive. CDR3: CASRYPVRGELFF. The DNA for the CDR3 is TGTGCCAGCAGATATCCCGTTCGCGGGGAGCTGTTTTTT.